What follows are 4 T cell receptor beta chains derived from one specimen sequenced in a study of blood T cells in healthy people across ages. Primed by a sample-barcoded 5' primer and a J-beta primer mix, a second PCR proceeded for roughly 6 to 12 cycles. TCRdb independently ran MiXCR on the 5' RACE reads; one entry per CDR3 protein. Of hundreds of thousands of distinct CDR3 sequences listed, roughly 26% are singletons. Sequenced input: blood. The receptor set was obtained from a woman in her seventies in good health.

J is TRBJ2-7 and V is TRBV28, with D possibly matching TRBD1 (5 bases). V was shortened by 6 bases and J by 7 bases, with 25 bases between the two germline ends. Germline V gene data show CDR1 as MDHEN and CDR2 as SYDVKM. The CDR3 sequence is 16 residues long. CDR3 DNA: TGTGCCAGCAGCAACCAGGGATCGATTAGCCTACGAGAGCAGTACTTC. Amino acid sequence: CASSNQGSISLREQYF. The full variable domain, with the rest looked up from reference TRBV28 and TRBJ2-7, is DVKVTQSSRYLVKRTGEKVFLECVQDMDHENMFWYRQDPGLGLRLIYFSYDVKMKEKGDIPEGYSVSREKKERFSLILESASTNQTSMYLCASSNQGSISLREQYFGPGTRLTVT.

This clonotype was detected a few times. V gene TRBV28 combines with J gene TRBJ2-5; a weak D match, TRBD2 (6 bases). V was trimmed by 4 bases and J by 2 bases, leaving 11 bases between them. CDR3 length equals 14 residues. From germline, CDR1 is MDHEN and CDR2 SYDVKM. CDR3 residues: CASSSAGRQETQYF. CDR3 coding DNA: TGTGCCAGCAGTTCTGCAGGGAGGCAAGAGACCCAGTACTTC.

The sample holds a few counts of this clonotype. The gene calls are TRBV28 and TRBJ2-7; D is ambiguous. CDR3 length: 14 amino acids. CDR1 is MDHEN and CDR2 is SYDVKM in the germline V gene. Trimming removed 3 bases at V and 5 bases at J, with 14 bases between. CDR3 sequence reads: CASSLKAGLDEQYF. DNA of the CDR3: TGTGCCAGCAGTTTGAAGGCAGGCTTGGACGAGCAGTACTTC.

This clonotype was seen many times. The chain uses TRBV7-9 and TRBJ2-7; D is ambiguous. Germline lookup yields CDR1 SEHNR and CDR2 FQNEAQ (reference sequence). The ends were cut back, 4 bases at V and 3 bases at J, with 7 bases in the middle. The CDR3 spans 12 residues. CDR3 coding DNA: TGTGCCAGCAGCTCAGACAACTACGAGCAGTACTTC. This sequence encodes CASSSDNYEQYF.